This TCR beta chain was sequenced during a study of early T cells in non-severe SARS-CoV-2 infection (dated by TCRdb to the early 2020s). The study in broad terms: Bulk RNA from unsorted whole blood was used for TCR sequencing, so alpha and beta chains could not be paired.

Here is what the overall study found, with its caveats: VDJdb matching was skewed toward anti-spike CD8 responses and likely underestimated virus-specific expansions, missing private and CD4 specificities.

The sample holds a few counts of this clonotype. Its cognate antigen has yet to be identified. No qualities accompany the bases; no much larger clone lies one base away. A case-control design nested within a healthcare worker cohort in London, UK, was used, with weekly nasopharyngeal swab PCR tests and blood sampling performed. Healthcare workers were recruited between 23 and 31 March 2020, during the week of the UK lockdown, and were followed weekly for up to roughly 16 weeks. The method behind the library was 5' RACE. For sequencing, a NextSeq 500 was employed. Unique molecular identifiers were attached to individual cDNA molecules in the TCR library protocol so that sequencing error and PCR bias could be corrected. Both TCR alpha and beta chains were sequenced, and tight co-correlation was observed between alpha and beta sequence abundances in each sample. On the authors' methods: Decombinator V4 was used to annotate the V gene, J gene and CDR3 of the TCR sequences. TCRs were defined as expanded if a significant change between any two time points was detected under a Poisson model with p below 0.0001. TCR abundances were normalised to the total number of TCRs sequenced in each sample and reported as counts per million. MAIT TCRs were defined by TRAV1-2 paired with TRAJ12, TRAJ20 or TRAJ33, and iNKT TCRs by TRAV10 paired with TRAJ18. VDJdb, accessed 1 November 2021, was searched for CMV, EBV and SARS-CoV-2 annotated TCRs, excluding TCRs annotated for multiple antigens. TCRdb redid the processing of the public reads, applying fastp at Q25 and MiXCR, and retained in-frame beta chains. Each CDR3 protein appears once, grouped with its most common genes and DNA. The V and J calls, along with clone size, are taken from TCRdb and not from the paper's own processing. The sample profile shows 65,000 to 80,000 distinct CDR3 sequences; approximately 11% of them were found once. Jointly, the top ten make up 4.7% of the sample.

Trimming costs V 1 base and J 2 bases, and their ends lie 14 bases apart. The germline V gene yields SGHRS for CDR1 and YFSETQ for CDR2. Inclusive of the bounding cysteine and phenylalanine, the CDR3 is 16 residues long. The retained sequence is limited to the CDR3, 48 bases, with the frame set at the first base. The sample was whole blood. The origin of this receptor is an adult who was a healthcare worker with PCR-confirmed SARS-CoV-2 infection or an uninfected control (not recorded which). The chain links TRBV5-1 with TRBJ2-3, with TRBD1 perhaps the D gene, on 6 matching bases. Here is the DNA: TGCGCCAGCAGCTTGAGTACGAGGGGGTCCACAGATACGCAGTATTTT. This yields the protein CASSLSTRGSTDTQYF.